Following are 32 T cell receptor beta chains from one sample sequenced in a study of control samples from healthy donors and cancer patients. Assay: immunoSEQ multiplex PCR; the TCRdb copy retains only in-frame clones and omits some. The sample yields just over 150,000 clones, 70% to 90% seen once. Sequencing used blood. Receptor source: a man aged 30 to 39 in good health.

The V gene is TRBV10-3, the J gene TRBJ2-3; D perhaps matches TRBD1 (5 bases). Germline V gene data show CDR1 as ENHRY and CDR2 as SYGVKD. This CDR3 has 17 amino acids. Trimming shortened V by 9 bases and J by 0 bases, and 22 bases separated the two germline ends. CDR3 region: CAIGDEGDTLSTDTQYF. DNA for the CDR3: TGTGCCATAGGTGACGAAGGGGATACTCTTAGCACAGATACGCAGTATTTT.

The gene calls are TRBV15 and TRBJ1-2, with D unclear. Germline V gene sequence: CDR1 LNHNV, CDR2 YYDKDF (reference sequence). V lost 0 bases to trimming and J lost 6 bases, with 14 bases between them. This CDR3 has 15 amino acids. CDR3 residues: CATSRERERSHGYTF. CDR3 DNA: TGTGCCACCAGCAGAGAAAGGGAGAGGAGTCATGGCTACACCTTC.

The rearrangement uses TRBV7-9 and TRBJ2-3; TRBD2 agrees at 9 bases. The V gene's germline CDR1 is SEHNR and CDR2 FQNEAQ (reference sequence). The CDR3 is 15 amino acids. The ends lost 5 bases at V and 0 bases at J; junction bases unmatched: 3. The CDR3 nucleotides read TGTGCCAGCAGCCGACTAGCGGTAAGCACAGATACGCAGTATTTT. It codes for CASSRLAVSTDTQYF.

V and J are TRBV9 and TRBJ1-1; D gene unclear. The CDR3 covers 13 residues. Germline CDR1 SGDLS, CDR2 YYNGEE. Trimming left V 2 bases short and J 4 bases short, with 9 bases between. CDR3 in DNA: TGTGCCAGCAGCGTCGCAGTTAGCACTGAAGCTTTCTTT. This codes for CASSVAVSTEAFF.

This rearrangement joins TRBV2 to TRBJ2-7, with TRBD1 as a possible D gene (6 bases). V lost 6 bases, J lost 3 bases, and 15 bases lay in between. Germline CDR1 and CDR2: SNHLY and FYNNEI. This CDR3 contains 14 residues. CDR3 residues: CASRGRTVNYEQYF. Here the CDR3 DNA reads TGTGCCAGCAGGGGCAGGACAGTGAACTACGAGCAGTACTTC.

CDR3 loop: CASSPQGGYTGELFF. Here the CDR3 DNA reads TGTGCCAGCAGCCCACAGGGGGGTTATACCGGGGAGCTGTTTTTT. The chain carries TRBV7-6 and TRBJ2-2; 8 bases agree with TRBD1. With V trimmed by 5 bases and J by 5 bases, 7 bases remained unmatched. CDR1 is SGHVS and CDR2 is FNYEAQ in the germline V gene. This CDR3 is 15 amino acids long. The full variable domain, completed using reference TRBV7-6 and TRBJ2-2, is GAGVSQSPRYKVTKRGQDVALRCDPISGHVSLYWYRQALGQGPEFLTYFNYEAQQDKSGLPNDRFSAERPEGSISTLTIQRTEQRDSAMYRCASSPQGGYTGELFFGEGSRLTVL.

The V gene is TRBV15, the J gene TRBJ1-5; possible D gene TRBD1, 6 bases. Germline V gene lookup returns CDR1 LNHNV and CDR2 YYDKDF (reference sequence). The V and J ends lost 3 bases and 12 bases respectively, with 18 bases between them. The CDR3 consists of 14 residues. DNA for the CDR3: TGTGCCACCAGCAGCGACAGGTCAGCGCTCGACCAGCATTTT. Amino acid sequence: CATSSDRSALDQHF. Supplemented by reference TRBV15 and TRBJ1-5, the full variable domain reads DAMVIQNPRYQVTQFGKPVTLSCSQTLNHNVMYWYQQKSSQAPKLLFHYYDKDFNNEADTPDNFQSRRPNTSFCFLDIRSPGLGDTAMYLCATSSDRSALDQHFGDGTRLSIL.

This sequence joins TRBV5-4 and TRBJ1-6; D remains ambiguous. The CDR3 extends over 16 amino acids. From germline, CDR1 is SGHNT and CDR2 YYREEE (reference sequence). Deletions cut 4 bases from V and 4 bases from J, with 15 bases between. For the CDR3, the DNA is TGTGCCAGCAGCCCTTCGGTGTCGGGTTATAATTCACCCCTCCACTTT. Translation: CASSPSVSGYNSPLHF.

This clone was seen more than once but under ten times. An end of the junction differs from the germline gene, which may be a read error. The chain uses TRBV20-1 and TRBJ1-4; D uncertain. CDR3 length: 10 amino acids. Germline assignment: CDR1 DFQATT and CDR2 SNEGSKA (reference sequence). Written as DNA, the CDR3 is TGCAGTGCATCTAAGGAAAAACTGTTTTTT. Translation gives CSASKEKLFF.

The chain combines TRBV19 with TRBJ1-6, with a tentative D call TRBD1 (5 bases). The CDR3 contains 16 residues. The germline V and J ends were trimmed by 7 bases and 0 bases, with 13 bases remaining between them. Germline lookup yields CDR1 LNHDA and CDR2 SQIVND (reference sequence). The CDR3 here is CASMGTESSYNSPLHF. Written as DNA, the CDR3 is TGTGCCAGTATGGGGACCGAGAGCTCCTATAATTCACCCCTCCACTTT.

The gene calls are TRBV11-2 and TRBJ2-5; tentatively, D is TRBD1 (6 bases). CDR3 length: 13 amino acids. From germline, CDR1 is SGHAT and CDR2 FQNNGV. With 3 bases removed from V and 2 bases from J, the gap between germline ends came to 7 bases. CDR3 loop: CASSFDRQETQYF. The CDR3 nucleotides read TGTGCCAGCAGCTTTGACAGGCAAGAGACCCAGTACTTC.

The chain uses TRBV18 and TRBJ1-1; D unresolved. The V and J ends lost 6 bases and 1 base respectively, with 21 bases between them. CDR1 and CDR2 from the germline V gene are KGHSH and LQKENI. This CDR3 spans 17 amino acids. The CDR3 coding sequence is TGTGCCAGCTCCAGAGGACGGTCAGGAAGTTCGAACACTGAAGCTTTCTTT. Protein: CASSRGRSGSSNTEAFF.

The CDR3 reads CASSLLGTGTNEQFF. Here the CDR3 DNA reads TGTGCCAGCAGCTTATTAGGGACAGGGACCAATGAGCAGTTCTTC. The chain combines TRBV11-3 with TRBJ2-1, with 9 bases matching TRBD1. The CDR3 runs 15 residues. The V and J ends lost 2 bases and 6 bases, in that order; junction bases with no gene match: 5. Germline values: CDR1 SGHNT, CDR2 YENEEA.

V and J are TRBV7-8 and TRBJ1-3; no definite D call. The CDR3 length is 11 residues. Between the trimmed V and J ends, which lost 10 bases and 9 bases, there was a span of 13 bases. Germline CDR1 reads SGHVS; CDR2 reads FQNEAQ. The CDR3 DNA follows: TGTGCCACTTTTAGTTCGAGCACCATATATTTT. Amino acids: CATFSSSTIYF.

The rearrangement uses TRBV19 and TRBJ2-3; D is unclear. V shed 4 bases and J shed 2 bases, with 16 bases lying between them. Germline V CDR1 and CDR2: LNHDA, SQIVND (reference sequence). CDR3 length: 16 residues. In DNA form, the CDR3 reads TGTGCCAGTAGTAGGTCCCGACGACCCACCACAGATACGCAGTATTTT. This translates into CASSRSRRPTTDTQYF.

The sample holds a few counts of this clone. The genes are TRBV3-1 (or the pseudogene TRBV3-2) and TRBJ1-2; 9 bases line up with TRBD1. Germline V gene lookup returns CDR1 LGHDT and CDR2 YNNKEL (reference sequence). The V and J ends lost 2 bases and 0 bases, in that order; junction bases with no gene match: 16. This CDR3 has 20 residues. CDR3 amino acids: CASSQSGQGTLSSANYGYTF. In DNA, the CDR3 is TGTGCCAGCAGCCAATCGGGACAGGGTACCCTCAGTTCGGCTAACTATGGCTACACCTTC.

The CDR3 DNA is TGTGCCAGTAGTATAAGGGACATTCAGTACTTC. It yields the protein CASSIRDIQYF. The chain employs TRBV19 and TRBJ2-4; D gene uncertain. Per germline, CDR1 LNHDA and CDR2 SQIVND (reference sequence). The ends were cut back, 2 bases at V and 8 bases at J, with 4 bases in the middle. This CDR3 has 11 residues.

The chain is built from TRBV12-3 or TRBV12-4 and TRBJ1-1; no reliable D call. CDR3 length: 13 amino acids. V lost 8 bases and J lost 1, with 11 bases in between. The CDR3 sequence is CASSVRWNTEAFF. The DNA for the CDR3 is TGTGCCAGCTCGGTACGGTGGAACACTGAAGCTTTCTTT.

The V call is TRBV6-2 or TRBV6-3, the J call TRBJ2-7; 10 nucleotides agree with TRBD2. CDR3 length: 15 residues. The V gene end was trimmed by 4 bases and the J gene end by 7 bases; junction bases not matched to a gene: 10. CDR1 and CDR2 from the germline V gene are MNHEY and SVGEGT. DNA of the CDR3: TGTGCCAGCAGTTTAATAGCGGGAGGCGTTGGGGAGCAGTACTTC. Its protein is CASSLIAGGVGEQYF.

This rearrangement joins TRBV5-8 to TRBJ2-1, with unresolved D. Trimming cost V 3 bases and J 6 bases, with 16 bases left between them. The CDR3 loop spans 15 amino acids. Germline CDR1 is SGHTS and CDR2 is YDEGEE. CDR3 residues: CASSYVGSYANEQFF. The CDR3 nucleotides are TGTGCCAGCAGCTATGTCGGGTCCTATGCCAATGAGCAGTTCTTC.

The chain uses TRBV5-1 and TRBJ2-7; possible D gene TRBD1, 6 bases. The CDR3 covers 17 residues. Germline CDR1 reads SGHRS; CDR2 reads YFSETQ. Deletions cut 3 bases from V and 0 bases from J, with 19 bases between. CDR3 loop: CASSWKQRTVVSYEQYF. The CDR3 DNA reads TGCGCCAGCAGCTGGAAACAACGGACAGTCGTCTCCTACGAGCAGTACTTC.

V is TRBV5-1 and J is TRBJ2-4; the D gene is possibly TRBD1 (6 bases). The CDR3 has 14 amino acids. Germline CDR1 is SGHRS and CDR2 is YFSETQ. V lost 0 bases, J lost 5 bases, and 9 bases lay in between. This CDR3 is CASSLGQAENIQYF. CDR3 DNA: TGCGCCAGCAGCTTGGGACAGGCGGAAAACATTCAGTACTTC. The full variable domain, its missing parts supplied by reference TRBV5-1 and TRBJ2-4, is KAGVTQTPRYLIKTRGQQVTLSCSPISGHRSVSWYQQTPGQGLQFLFEYFSETQRNKGNFPGRFSGRQFSNSRSEMNVSTLELGDSALYLCASSLGQAENIQYFGAGTRLSVL.

The chain is built from TRBV15 and TRBJ2-3; TRBD1 might be the D (6 bases). Between the trimmed V and J ends, which lost 0 bases and 14 bases, there was a span of 18 bases. The CDR3 length is 14 residues. The V gene's germline CDR1 is LNHNV and CDR2 YYDKDF (reference sequence). CDR3 amino acids: CATSRDGTYPTGYF. CDR3 in DNA: TGTGCCACCAGCAGAGATGGGACATACCCGACAGGGTATTTT.

The rearrangement joins TRBV19 to TRBJ1-1; 7 nucleotides line up with TRBD1. This CDR3 region has 16 residues. Losses at the gene ends were 6 bases for V and 0 bases for J; bases not matched to a gene: 10. Per the germline V gene, CDR1 is LNHDA and CDR2 is SQIVND (reference sequence). In nucleotides, the CDR3 is TGTGCCAGTAGGACCGGGACAGTGAACATGAACACTGAAGCTTTCTTT. Encoded protein: CASRTGTVNMNTEAFF. The variable domain in full, with the rest retrieved from reference TRBV19 and TRBJ1-1, is DGGITQSPKYLFRKEGQNVTLSCEQNLNHDAMYWYRQDPGQGLRLIYYSQIVNDFQKGDIAEGYSVSREKKESFPLTVTSAQKNPTAFYLCASRTGTVNMNTEAFFGQGTRLTVV.

This chain joins TRBV7-8 and TRBJ1-3, with 7 positions matching TRBD1. CDR3 length equals 15 residues. CDR1 and CDR2 from the germline V gene are SGHVS and FQNEAQ. V lost 5 bases, J lost 1 base, and 5 bases stayed unmatched. CDR3 DNA: TGTGCCAGCAGCCAGACAGGGCAGTCTGGAAACACCATATATTTT. Translating gives CASSQTGQSGNTIYF. Drawing the rest from reference TRBV7-8 and TRBJ1-3, the complete variable domain is GAGVSQSPRYKVAKRGQDVALRCDPISGHVSLFWYQQALGQGPEFLTYFQNEAQLDKSGLPSDRFFAERPEGSVSTLKIQRTQQEDSAVYLCASSQTGQSGNTIYFGEGSWLTVV.

The chain links TRBV12-3 or TRBV12-4 to TRBJ2-5; 10 nucleotides agree with TRBD2. The V and J ends lost 7 bases and 4 bases, in that order; junction bases with no gene match: 3. The CDR3 spans 13 residues. The CDR3 bases are TGTGCCAGCAAGCCTAGCGGGAGAGAGACCCAGTACTTC. This sequence encodes CASKPSGRETQYF.

The chain couples TRBV19 to TRBJ2-1, with 11 nucleotides matching TRBD1. This CDR3 has 18 amino acids. The V and J ends lost 3 bases and 2 bases, in that order; junction bases with no gene match: 9. The V gene's germline CDR1 is LNHDA and CDR2 SQIVND (reference sequence). As DNA, the CDR3 is TGTGCCAGTAGTATCAAAGGGACAGGGGGATTCACCTACAATGAGCAGTTCTTC. Its translation: CASSIKGTGGFTYNEQFF.

The rearrangement uses TRBV2 and TRBJ2-2; 7 nucleotides align to TRBD1. With V trimmed by 5 bases and J by 0 bases, 3 bases remained unmatched. Germline V gives CDR1 SNHLY, CDR2 FYNNEI. This CDR3 has 15 residues. The CDR3 sequence is CASSTDRTNTGELFF. DNA for the CDR3: TGTGCCAGCAGTACGGACAGGACGAACACCGGGGAGCTGTTTTTT.

The V and J genes are TRBV5-1 and TRBJ1-1; D remains unclear. In germline, CDR1 is SGHRS, CDR2 YFSETQ. Trimming shortened V by 4 bases and J by 3 bases, and 22 bases separated the two germline ends. The CDR3 is made up of 17 amino acids. The CDR3 coding sequence is TGCGCCAGCAGCCCCCAGATGGCAGGAGGACGGGACACTGAAGCTTTCTTT. This translates into CASSPQMAGGRDTEAFF.

The CDR3 is CASSLSSGNTIYF. The CDR3 bases are TGTGCCAGCAGTTTGTCCTCTGGAAACACCATATATTTT. This chain uses TRBV12-3 or TRBV12-4 with TRBJ1-3; D not resolved. Trimming left V 3 bases short and J 0 bases short, with 3 bases between. This CDR3 is 13 amino acids long.

This rearrangement joins TRBV5-4 to TRBJ2-5, with 11 bases identical to TRBD2. This CDR3 is built from 14 residues. Germline V gene lookup returns CDR1 SGHNT and CDR2 YYREEE (reference sequence). Trimming removed 10 bases from V and 5 bases from J; junction bases left unmatched: 10. The CDR3 nucleotides are TGTGCCCCTGGGGTAGCGGGGGGGTCCGAGACCCAGTACTTC. Translating it yields CAPGVAGGSETQYF.

The CDR3 DNA is TGCAGCGTTGGGTCGGCCAGTCGGAATCAGCCCCAGCATTTT. This gives the protein CSVGSASRNQPQHF. The chain has TRBV29-1 and TRBJ1-5; D ambiguous. Germline CDR1 SQVTM, CDR2 ANQGSEA. The CDR3 loop spans 14 amino acids. The ends were cut back, 4 bases at V and 4 bases at J, with 14 bases in the middle.